Presented here are 14 T cell receptor beta chains from one specimen sequenced in a study of technical replicates of blood from a few donors. The assay was immunoSEQ multiplex PCR, and TCRdb's table has in-frame clones only and misses some. The sample shows roughly 14,000 clones, almost 85% of them seen only once. Material for sequencing was PBMCs. The receptor source for this set is a human donor in good health.

This CDR3 reads CASSVGRVGLHEQYF. The DNA of the CDR3 is TGTGCCAGCAGCGTAGGCAGGGTTGGTCTCCACGAGCAGTACTTC. The genes are TRBV9 and TRBJ2-7; tentative D call: TRBD1 (5 bases). Between the trimmed V and J ends, which lost 0 bases and 5 bases, there was a span of 15 bases. Germline V gives CDR1 SGDLS, CDR2 YYNGEE. The CDR3 consists of 15 residues.

The chain combines TRBV10-3 with TRBJ2-1, with 7 nucleotides matching TRBD2. V lost 3 bases and J lost 6; bases outside the gene matches: 8. There are 15 residues in the CDR3. Germline CDR1 is ENHRY and CDR2 is SYGVKD. The CDR3 reads CAISDLAEGTNEQFF. CDR3 sequence (DNA): TGTGCCATCAGTGACCTAGCGGAAGGGACCAATGAGCAGTTCTTC.

The V call is TRBV7-2, the J call TRBJ1-5; D unresolved. Germline assignment: CDR1 SGHTA and CDR2 FQGNSA. V lost 1 base and J lost 7, with 8 bases in between. CDR3 length: 13 amino acids. The CDR3 nucleotides are TGTGCCAGCAGCTTAGTGGGTAGCCAGCCCCAGCATTTT. Residues: CASSLVGSQPQHF.

This chain links TRBV19 with TRBJ2-2, with D possibly being TRBD1 (6 bases). V was trimmed by 6 bases and J by 0 bases, leaving 14 bases between them. The germline V gene encodes CDR1 LNHDA and CDR2 SQIVND (reference sequence). The length of the CDR3 is 16 residues. The CDR3 loop is CASRLQGSANTGELFF. CDR3 DNA sequence: TGTGCCAGTAGACTACAGGGTAGCGCGAACACCGGGGAGCTGTTTTTT.

This clone was seen a few times. This chain links TRBV7-9 with TRBJ1-2, with 7 positions matching TRBD1. The V gene's germline CDR1 is SEHNR and CDR2 FQNEAQ (reference sequence). The V gene end was trimmed by 4 bases and the J gene end by 1 base; junction bases not matched to a gene: 0. CDR3 length: 13 amino acids. The CDR3 DNA sequence: TGTGCCAGCAGCTCAGGGGGTAACTATGGCTACACCTTC. Protein product: CASSSGGNYGYTF.

V and J are TRBV28 and TRBJ2-5, with TRBD2 as a possible D gene (6 bases). The CDR3 spans 13 residues. Germline assignment: CDR1 MDHEN and CDR2 SYDVKM. Trimming took off 6 bases at V and 9 bases at J, with 17 bases between the two ends. CDR3 residues: CASSLVGPGAQYF. CDR3 DNA sequence: TGTGCCAGCAGCTTGGTTGGACCGGGGGCCCAGTACTTC.

This chain connects TRBV6-6 to TRBJ2-1; D might be TRBD2 (6 bases). CDR1 is MNHNY and CDR2 is SVGAGI in the germline V gene (reference sequence). V dropped 8 bases and J dropped 1 base, with 12 bases sitting between them. The CDR3 length is 14 residues. The DNA of the CDR3 is TGTGCCAGCCTAGGACGGGAGTCCTACAATGAGCAGTTCTTC. Amino acid sequence: CASLGRESYNEQFF.

The J gene is TRBJ1-4, the V gene TRBV5-4, with 8 bases aligning to TRBD1. CDR3 size: 17 residues. Germline CDR1 SGHNT, CDR2 YYREEE (reference sequence). V gave up 0 bases and J gave up 6 bases; unmatched junction bases: 10. This chain's CDR3 is CASSLGQGATPDEKLFF. The CDR3 bases are TGTGCCAGCAGCTTGGGCCAGGGGGCTACCCCCGATGAAAAACTGTTTTTT.

V is TRBV2 and J is TRBJ2-1, with 11 bases lining up with TRBD2. Trimming took 8 bases from V and 4 from J; bases not matched to a gene: 7. Germline V gene data show CDR1 as SNHLY and CDR2 as FYNNEI. The CDR3 is made up of 15 amino acids. In DNA form, the CDR3 reads TGTGCCAGCCGGGTAGCGGGAGGGATATACAATGAGCAGTTCTTC. It specifies CASRVAGGIYNEQFF.

The V call is TRBV5-1, the J call TRBJ1-1, with 10 bases fitting TRBD1. J lost 4 bases, V lost 2 bases, and 5 bases had no gene match. The CDR3 is 15 amino acids. Looked up from germline, CDR1 is SGHRS and CDR2 is YFSETQ. CDR3 in amino acids: CASSLMDRGGTEAFF. For the CDR3, the DNA is TGCGCCAGCAGCTTAATGGACAGGGGGGGCACTGAAGCTTTCTTT.

This clone was observed once. The chain recombines TRBV5-1 with TRBJ2-5; the D gene is possibly TRBD2 (6 bases). The ends were cut back, 2 bases at V and 3 bases at J, with 11 bases in the middle. Germline-derived CDR1 and CDR2 are SGHRS and YFSETQ. This CDR3 has 14 amino acids. The CDR3 DNA reads as TGCGCCAGCAGCTTCGCAGGAGGGGAAGAGACCCAGTACTTC. It specifies CASSFAGGEETQYF.

The gene calls are TRBV11-2 and TRBJ2-7, with TRBD2 matching over 7 bases. This CDR3 has 14 amino acids. V gave up 4 bases and J gave up 5 bases; unmatched junction bases: 8. Germline V gives CDR1 SGHAT, CDR2 FQNNGV. The CDR3 DNA sequence: TGTGCCAGCAGCTCCAGCGGGACCTGGGACGAGCAGTACTTC. Protein: CASSSSGTWDEQYF.

This sequence joins TRBV5-4 and TRBJ2-1; 7 nucleotides align to TRBD1. The CDR3 is 16 residues long. The V gene end was trimmed by 0 bases and the J gene end by 5 bases; junction bases not matched to a gene: 8. In germline, CDR1 is SGHNT, CDR2 YYREEE (reference sequence). The DNA of the CDR3 is TGTGCCAGCAGCTTGGGACAGGGCCGCCTGGACAATGAGCAGTTCTTC. This gives the protein CASSLGQGRLDNEQFF. The full variable domain, with the rest looked up from reference TRBV5-4 and TRBJ2-1, is ETGVTQSPTHLIKTRGQQVTLRCSSQSGHNTVSWYQQALGQGPQFIFQYYREEENGRGNFPPRFSGLQFPNYSSELNVNALELDDSALYLCASSLGQGRLDNEQFFGPGTRLTVL.

This chain connects TRBV6-6 to TRBJ1-1; TRBD1 agrees at 9 bases. The germline V gene encodes CDR1 MNHNY and CDR2 SVGAGI (reference sequence). The trim removed 5 bases at V and 6 bases at J, leaving 7 bases unmatched. CDR3 length: 14 residues. CDR3 amino acids: CASSPRTGAAEAFF. The CDR3 region has the DNA TGTGCCAGCAGTCCTCGGACAGGGGCCGCTGAAGCTTTCTTT.